This T cell receptor (beta chain) was retrieved from a study of CD8 T cells in Susac syndrome. Overall study results and limits: Peak Susac CD8+ clonal expansion occurred in TEMRA cells and active patients.

To note about this clonotype: Its specificity is not known.

Sequencing of TCR beta was carried out in blood CD8+ and CD4+ T cells. The V end was cut by 5 bases, the J end by 0 bases, with 18 bases between. Per the germline V gene, CDR1 is SGHVS and CDR2 is FNYEAQ. The CDR3 extends over 17 amino acids. RNA was extracted with the RNeasy kit, and a quantity of roughly 0.45 to 1 ug was reverse transcribed using random hexamers. TCRdb processed the immunoSEQ multiplex PCR reads anew with MiXCR; each CDR3 protein has one entry. The table has approximately 80,000 distinct CDR3 sequences, less than 95% seen once. The receptor was derived from a human donor with Susac syndrome. The specimen was CD8+ T cells from PBMCs. V gene TRBV7-6 combines with J gene TRBJ2-3, with D unclear. In DNA, the CDR3 is TGTGCCAGCAGCCCCCTACACAAAGCATCTAGCACAGATACGCAGTATTTT. Protein product: CASSPLHKASSTDTQYF.